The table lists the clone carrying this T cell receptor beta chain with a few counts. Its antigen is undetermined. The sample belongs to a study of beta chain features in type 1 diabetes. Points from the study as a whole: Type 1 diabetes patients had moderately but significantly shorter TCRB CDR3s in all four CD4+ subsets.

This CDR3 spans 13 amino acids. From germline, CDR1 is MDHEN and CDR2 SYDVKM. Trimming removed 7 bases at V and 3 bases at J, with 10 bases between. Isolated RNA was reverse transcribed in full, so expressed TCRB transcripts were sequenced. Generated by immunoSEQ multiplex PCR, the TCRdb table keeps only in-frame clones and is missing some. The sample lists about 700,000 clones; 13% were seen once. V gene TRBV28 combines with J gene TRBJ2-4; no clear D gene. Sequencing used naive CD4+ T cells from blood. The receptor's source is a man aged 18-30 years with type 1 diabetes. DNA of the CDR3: TGTGCCAGCACCCTCCCTGACAAAAACATTCAGTACTTC. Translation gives CASTLPDKNIQYF.